A single T cell receptor (beta chain) is shown here with its context. The antigen is not known. The data are from a study of blood T cells in healthy people across ages. The sample, around 10 milliliters of peripheral blood, was drawn from each donor. Notes on the study in general: Investigators treated diversity estimates from one million T cells as underestimates. Correlation between TCR beta diversity and naive T cell percentage was strong.

A J-beta primer mix and a sample-barcoded 5' primer were used in a second PCR of roughly 7 to 12 cycles. Every sample produced at least 3 million CDR3-containing paired-end reads. TCRdb reprocessed the 5' RACE reads via MiXCR and lists one record per CDR3 protein. The profile covers about 780,000 distinct CDR3 sequences, with 46% appearing a single time and 18% taken by the ten largest. This sequence originates from a man older than 75 in good health. Sequencing input: blood.

DNA of the CDR3: TGTGCCAGCAGACGGGACAACCAAGAGACCCAGTACTTC. The encoded protein is CASRRDNQETQYF. This chain joins TRBV7-2 and TRBJ2-5; TRBD1 might be the D (6 bases). Per germline, CDR1 SGHTA and CDR2 FQGNSA. The CDR3 runs to 13 residues. Between the trimmed V and J ends, which lost 6 bases and 0 bases, there was a span of 8 bases.